The 20 T cell receptor beta chains presented below share a single source sample, sequenced in a study of T cell clusters in autoimmune cytopenias. Each sample's input was 250 ng genomic DNA, about 38,000 genome equivalents. Multiplex touch-down PCR amplified TRB using TRB-A and TRB-B pools in one tube. TCRdb re-called the multiplex PCR reads; one entry per CDR3 protein, DNA not given. The sample's table shows 9,500 to 12,000 distinct CDR3 sequences. Separately, the same data were catalogued under a study of T cell repertoires in aging, cancer and after chemotherapy.

The specimen sequenced was peripheral blood. The receptor source for this set is a human donor in good health.

This chain joins TRBV27 and TRBJ2-3. The V gene's germline CDR1 is MNHEY and CDR2 SMNVEV (reference sequence). This CDR3 is 13 amino acids long. The CDR3 loop is CASRSASTDTQYF.

The CDR3 protein is CASSRTSGSADTQYF. The chain carries TRBV6-2 or TRBV6-3 and TRBJ2-3; TCRdb names TRBD2, which stays unverified in the absence of DNA. Germline V gene lookup returns CDR1 MNHEY and CDR2 SVGEGT. CDR3 length: 15 residues.

The chain carries TRBV5-6 and TRBJ2-7. The CDR3 spans 13 residues. CDR1 SGHDT and CDR2 YYEEEE come from the germline V gene. CDR3 region: CASSLTGVYEQYF.

This chain uses TRBV15 with TRBJ1-1. Germline loops: CDR1 LNHNV, CDR2 YYDKDF (reference sequence). CDR3 length: 12 residues. The CDR3 spells CATSRVNSEAFF.

The chain employs TRBV27 and TRBJ1-2; no DNA is available, so the TRBD1 call from TCRdb remains unchecked. Per germline, CDR1 MNHEY and CDR2 SMNVEV (reference sequence). This CDR3 has 12 amino acids. CDR3 protein: CASGPQGGGYTF.

This chain joins TRBV27 and TRBJ2-6; TCRdb's D gene call, TRBD1, goes unchecked for lack of DNA. The CDR3 runs 16 residues. Germline V gene data show CDR1 as MNHEY and CDR2 as SMNVEV (reference sequence). The CDR3 protein is CASSLRGSSGANVLTF.

The chain has TRBV27 and TRBJ1-6. The CDR3 length is 13 residues. CDR1 MNHEY and CDR2 SMNVEV come from the germline V gene (reference sequence). CDR3 sequence reads: CASRLQGNSPLHF.

The V and J genes are TRBV5-5 and TRBJ2-1; TCRdb's assignment of TRBD1 cannot be checked, as there is no DNA. In germline, CDR1 is SGHKS, CDR2 YYEKEE (reference sequence). This CDR3 is 15 amino acids long. The CDR3: CASSFTGVIGNEQFF.

The genes are TRBV5-4 and TRBJ2-5; TCRdb picks TRBD2, but there is no DNA to check that call. The CDR3 sequence is 15 residues long. CDR1 is SGHNT, CDR2 YYREEE, per germline (reference sequence). The CDR3 protein is CASSLDGEGSETQYF.

The chain employs TRBV27 and TRBJ1-1; TCRdb calls TRBD1, which cannot be checked without DNA. CDR1 and CDR2 from the germline V gene are MNHEY and SMNVEV (reference sequence). The CDR3 is 15 residues long. The chain's CDR3 is CASSLGAAWNTEAFF.

The chain recombines TRBV5-1 with TRBJ1-1; TCRdb lists TRBD1, though no DNA is available to test this call. The length of the CDR3 is 16 residues. CDR1 SGHRS and CDR2 YFSETQ come from the germline V gene. CDR3: CASSRWVRGRVAEAFF.

In terms of frequency, this clonotype is medium-sized (0.01 to 0.1%). The chain joins TRBV30 to TRBJ2-7; lacking DNA, the TRBD2 call made by TCRdb goes unchecked. The CDR3 loop spans 13 amino acids. Germline V gene sequence: CDR1 GTSNPN, CDR2 SVGIG (reference sequence). The CDR3 spells CAWSVGTMYEQYF.

The V call is TRBV5-6, the J call TRBJ2-3; no DNA is available, so the TRBD1 call from TCRdb remains unchecked. Germline V gives CDR1 SGHDT, CDR2 YYEEEE. CDR3 length: 13 residues. CDR3 sequence reads: CASSFYRGDTQYF.

The chain carries TRBV5-6 and TRBJ2-3. This CDR3 contains 15 residues. CDR1 SGHDT and CDR2 YYEEEE come from the germline V gene. The CDR3 sequence is CASSLSGGSTDTQYF.

The chain is built from TRBV27 and TRBJ2-1; without DNA, the TCRdb call of TRBD2 cannot be checked. Germline V gene lookup returns CDR1 MNHEY and CDR2 SMNVEV (reference sequence). The length of the CDR3 is 15 residues. The CDR3 loop reads CASKLAGGPSNEQFF.

The V and J genes are TRBV6-1 and TRBJ1-1; TCRdb calls TRBD1, which cannot be checked without DNA. Germline loops: CDR1 MNHNS, CDR2 SASEGT. This CDR3 has 15 amino acids. The CDR3 sequence: CASRENGQGRTEAFF.

The chain joins TRBV18 to TRBJ2-2; absent DNA, TCRdb's TRBD1 call cannot be checked. Germline CDR1 and CDR2: KGHSH and LQKENI. The CDR3 is 14 amino acids. The CDR3 here is CASSPKQGGGELFF.

The rearrangement uses TRBV5-1 and TRBJ1-4; TCRdb gives TRBD1 as the D gene, but with no DNA this cannot be confirmed. CDR3 length: 17 residues. In germline, CDR1 is SGHRS, CDR2 YFSETQ. CDR3 protein: CASSWAGTAISNEKLFF.

The chain employs TRBV19 and TRBJ2-2; TCRdb proposes TRBD1, but this gene call is untestable without DNA. The CDR3 is 14 residues long. CDR1 LNHDA and CDR2 SQIVND come from the germline V gene (reference sequence). The CDR3 spells CATAQGAGTGELFF.

This sequence joins TRBV27 and TRBJ2-6. The CDR3 loop spans 16 amino acids. Germline lookup yields CDR1 MNHEY and CDR2 SMNVEV (reference sequence). The CDR3 protein is CASSLSTGSGANVLTF.